There are many counts of the clone carrying this T cell receptor beta chain. These data come from a study of Graves' ophthalmopathy and Graves' hyperthyroidism. The V end was cut by 3 bases, the J end by 0 bases, with 14 bases between. The CDR3 contains 16 residues. The germline V gene encodes CDR1 LNHDA and CDR2 SQIVND (reference sequence). TCR beta CDR3 regions were amplified from RNA transcripts. In the first round, RT-PCR was carried out with HTBI primers, and a multiplex PCR formed the second round. TCRdb re-called the multiplex PCR reads with MiXCR, one entry per CDR3 protein. The table has around 400,000 distinct CDR3 sequences, approximately 21% seen once.

The receptor's source is a young woman with stable Graves' hyperthyroidism. V is TRBV19 and J is TRBJ1-1; D unresolved. The sequencing input was peripheral blood. CDR3 amino acids: CASSIFRARMNTEAFF. The CDR3 DNA reads as TGTGCCAGTAGTATCTTCCGCGCCAGGATGAACACTGAAGCTTTCTTT. Supplemented by reference TRBV19 and TRBJ1-1, the full variable domain reads DGGITQSPKYLFRKEGQNVTLSCEQNLNHDAMYWYRQDPGQGLRLIYYSQIVNDFQKGDIAEGYSVSREKKESFPLTVTSAQKNPTAFYLCASSIFRARMNTEAFFGQGTRLTVV.